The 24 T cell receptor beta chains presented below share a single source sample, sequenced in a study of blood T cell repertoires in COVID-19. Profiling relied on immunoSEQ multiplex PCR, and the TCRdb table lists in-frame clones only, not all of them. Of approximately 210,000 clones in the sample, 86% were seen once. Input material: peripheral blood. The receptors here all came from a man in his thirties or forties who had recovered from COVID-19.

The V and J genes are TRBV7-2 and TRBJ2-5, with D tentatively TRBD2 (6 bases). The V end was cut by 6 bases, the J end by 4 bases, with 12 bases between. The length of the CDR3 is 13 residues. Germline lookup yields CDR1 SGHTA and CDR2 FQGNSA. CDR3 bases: TGTGCCAGCAGATCAGGGACTGGAGAGACCCAGTACTTC. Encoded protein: CASRSGTGETQYF.

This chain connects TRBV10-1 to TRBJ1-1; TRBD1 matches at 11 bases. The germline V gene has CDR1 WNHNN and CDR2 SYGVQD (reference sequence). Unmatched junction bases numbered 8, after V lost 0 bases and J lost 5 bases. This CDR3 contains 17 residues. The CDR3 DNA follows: TGCGCCAGCAGTGAGTCCCCGGACAGGGGGCTCAAAACTGAAGCTTTCTTT. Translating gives CASSESPDRGLKTEAFF.

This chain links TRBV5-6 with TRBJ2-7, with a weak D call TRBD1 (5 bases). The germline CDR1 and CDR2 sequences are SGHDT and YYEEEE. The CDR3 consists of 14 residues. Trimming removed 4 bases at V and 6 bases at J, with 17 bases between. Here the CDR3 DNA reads TGTGCCAGCAGCAGGACGCAGGGATGGGGCGAGCAGTACTTC. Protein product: CASSRTQGWGEQYF.

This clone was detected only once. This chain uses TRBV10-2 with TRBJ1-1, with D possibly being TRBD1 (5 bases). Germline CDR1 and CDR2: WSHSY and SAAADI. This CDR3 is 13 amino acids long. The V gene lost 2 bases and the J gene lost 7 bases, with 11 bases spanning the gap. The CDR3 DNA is TGCGCCAGCAGTGAGGGTCGGGGGAGTGAAGCTTTCTTT. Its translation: CASSEGRGSEAFF.

CDR3 sequence (DNA): TGTGCCAGCAGTCCAGGGACAGGGGGCGGTTATGGCTACACCTTC. This gives the protein CASSPGTGGGYGYTF. The chain joins TRBV6-4 to TRBJ1-2, with TRBD1 identical over 12 bases. V shed 5 bases and J 5 bases; nucleotides not matched to a gene: 6. CDR3 length: 15 residues. Germline V gives CDR1 MRHNA, CDR2 SNTAGT.

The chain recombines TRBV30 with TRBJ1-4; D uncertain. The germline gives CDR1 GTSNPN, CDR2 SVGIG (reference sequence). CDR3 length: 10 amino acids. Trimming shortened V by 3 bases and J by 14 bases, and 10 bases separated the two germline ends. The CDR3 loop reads CAWRRGRLFF. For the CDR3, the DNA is TGTGCCTGGAGGCGTGGCAGGCTGTTTTTT.

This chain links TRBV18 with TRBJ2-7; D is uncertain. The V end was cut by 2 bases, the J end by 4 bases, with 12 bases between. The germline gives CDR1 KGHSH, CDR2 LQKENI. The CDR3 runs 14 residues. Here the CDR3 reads CASSPSQIFYEQYF. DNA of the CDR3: TGTGCCAGCTCACCATCACAGATTTTTTACGAGCAGTACTTC.

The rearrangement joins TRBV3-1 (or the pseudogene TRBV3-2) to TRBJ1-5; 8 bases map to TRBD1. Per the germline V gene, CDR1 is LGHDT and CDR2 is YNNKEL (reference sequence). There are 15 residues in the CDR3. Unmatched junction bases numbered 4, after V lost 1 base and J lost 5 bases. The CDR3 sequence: CASSQGTGKDQPQHF. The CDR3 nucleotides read TGTGCCAGCAGCCAAGGGACAGGGAAGGATCAGCCCCAGCATTTT.

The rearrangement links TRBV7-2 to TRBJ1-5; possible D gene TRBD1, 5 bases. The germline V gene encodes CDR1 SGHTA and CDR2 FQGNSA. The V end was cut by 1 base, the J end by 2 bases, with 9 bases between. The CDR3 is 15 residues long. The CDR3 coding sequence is TGTGCCAGCAGCTTAGTCTGGGGGGGCAATCAGCCCCAGCATTTT. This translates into CASSLVWGGNQPQHF.

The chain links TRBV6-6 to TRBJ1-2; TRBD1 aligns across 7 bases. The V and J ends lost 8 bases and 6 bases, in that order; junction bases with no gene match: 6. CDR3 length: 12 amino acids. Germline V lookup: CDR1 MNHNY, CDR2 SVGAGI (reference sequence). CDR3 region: CASHDRANGYTF. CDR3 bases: TGTGCCAGCCACGACAGGGCGAATGGCTACACCTTC.

CDR3 DNA sequence: TGTGCCAGCAGCCTTCCGGGACAGGGGGAGCGGGCCAGTGGCTACACCTTC. Protein: CASSLPGQGERASGYTF. The rearrangement uses TRBV13 and TRBJ1-2, with 11 bases lining up with TRBD1. This CDR3 is built from 17 residues. V trimming: 5 bases; J trimming: 7 bases; junction bases outside the gene matches: 15. The V gene's germline CDR1 is PRHDT and CDR2 FYEKMQ (reference sequence).

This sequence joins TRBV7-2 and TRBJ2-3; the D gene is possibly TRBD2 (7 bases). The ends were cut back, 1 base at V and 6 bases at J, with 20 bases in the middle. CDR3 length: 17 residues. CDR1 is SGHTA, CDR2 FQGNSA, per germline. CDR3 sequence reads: CASSLVWEAGAGDTQYF. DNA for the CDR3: TGTGCCAGCAGCTTAGTATGGGAGGCGGGGGCCGGGGATACGCAGTATTTT.

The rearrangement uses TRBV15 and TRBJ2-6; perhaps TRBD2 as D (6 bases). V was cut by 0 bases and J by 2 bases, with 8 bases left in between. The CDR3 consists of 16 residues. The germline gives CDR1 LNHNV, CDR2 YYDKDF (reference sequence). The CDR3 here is CATSRDGGTGANVLTF. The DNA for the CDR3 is TGTGCCACCAGCAGAGACGGGGGTACTGGGGCCAACGTCCTGACTTTC. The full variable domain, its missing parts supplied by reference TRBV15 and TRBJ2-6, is DAMVIQNPRYQVTQFGKPVTLSCSQTLNHNVMYWYQQKSSQAPKLLFHYYDKDFNNEADTPDNFQSRRPNTSFCFLDIRSPGLGDTAMYLCATSRDGGTGANVLTFGAGSRLTVL.

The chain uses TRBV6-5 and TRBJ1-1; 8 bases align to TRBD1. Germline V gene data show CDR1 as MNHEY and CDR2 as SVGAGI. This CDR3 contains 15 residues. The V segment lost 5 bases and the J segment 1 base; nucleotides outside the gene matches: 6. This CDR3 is CASSPDRAGNTEAFF. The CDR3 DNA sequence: TGTGCCAGCAGTCCGGACAGGGCGGGGAACACTGAAGCTTTCTTT.

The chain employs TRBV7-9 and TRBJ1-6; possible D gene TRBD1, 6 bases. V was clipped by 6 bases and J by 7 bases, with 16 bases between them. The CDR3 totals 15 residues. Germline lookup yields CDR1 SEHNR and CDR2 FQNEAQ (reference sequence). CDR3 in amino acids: CASSTIQGSNSPLHF. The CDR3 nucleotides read TGTGCCAGCAGTACCATCCAGGGGAGCAATTCACCCCTCCACTTT.

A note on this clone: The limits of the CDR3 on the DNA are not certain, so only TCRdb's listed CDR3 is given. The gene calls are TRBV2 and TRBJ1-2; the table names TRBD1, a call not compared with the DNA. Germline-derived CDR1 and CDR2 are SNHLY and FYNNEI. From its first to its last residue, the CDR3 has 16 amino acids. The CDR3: CASSEALRAREDGYTF.

The CDR3 DNA reads TGTGCCACCAGCAGAGGAGGACAGACGAGGAGCACTGAAGCTTTCTTT. Translating it yields CATSRGGQTRSTEAFF. The V call is TRBV15, the J call TRBJ1-1; tentative D call: TRBD1 (6 bases). The CDR3 extends over 16 amino acids. Germline assignment: CDR1 LNHNV and CDR2 YYDKDF (reference sequence). Deletions cut 1 base from V and 4 bases from J, with 16 bases between.

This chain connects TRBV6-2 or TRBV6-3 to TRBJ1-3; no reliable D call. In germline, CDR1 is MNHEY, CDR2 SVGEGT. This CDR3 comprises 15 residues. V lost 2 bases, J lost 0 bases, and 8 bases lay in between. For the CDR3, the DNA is TGTGCCAGCAGTTACGGAGTCGCCTCTGGAAACACCATATATTTT. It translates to CASSYGVASGNTIYF.

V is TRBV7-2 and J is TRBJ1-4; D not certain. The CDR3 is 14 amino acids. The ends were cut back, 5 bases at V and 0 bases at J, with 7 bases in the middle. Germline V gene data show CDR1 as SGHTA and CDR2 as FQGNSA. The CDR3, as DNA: TGTGCCAGCAGCGAGGTTGCAACTAATGAAAAACTGTTTTTT. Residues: CASSEVATNEKLFF.

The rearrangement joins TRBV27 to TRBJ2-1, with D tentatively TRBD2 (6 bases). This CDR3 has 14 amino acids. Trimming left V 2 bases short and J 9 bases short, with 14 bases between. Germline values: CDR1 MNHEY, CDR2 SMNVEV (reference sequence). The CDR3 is CASSLNSFGSEQFF. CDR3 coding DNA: TGTGCCAGCAGTTTAAATTCGTTCGGGAGTGAGCAGTTCTTC.

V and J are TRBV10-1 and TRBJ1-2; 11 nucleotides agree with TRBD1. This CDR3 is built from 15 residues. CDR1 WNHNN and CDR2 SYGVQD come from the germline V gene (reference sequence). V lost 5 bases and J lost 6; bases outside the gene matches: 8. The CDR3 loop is CASSRTGGRIDGYTF. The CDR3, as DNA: TGCGCCAGCAGTCGGACAGGGGGCCGGATAGATGGCTACACCTTC.

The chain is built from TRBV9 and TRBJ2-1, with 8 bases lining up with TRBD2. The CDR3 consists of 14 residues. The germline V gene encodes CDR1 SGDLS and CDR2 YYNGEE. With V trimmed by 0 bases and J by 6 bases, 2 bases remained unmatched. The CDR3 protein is CASSVGGRSNEQFF. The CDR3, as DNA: TGTGCCAGCAGCGTAGGCGGGAGGAGCAATGAGCAGTTCTTC.

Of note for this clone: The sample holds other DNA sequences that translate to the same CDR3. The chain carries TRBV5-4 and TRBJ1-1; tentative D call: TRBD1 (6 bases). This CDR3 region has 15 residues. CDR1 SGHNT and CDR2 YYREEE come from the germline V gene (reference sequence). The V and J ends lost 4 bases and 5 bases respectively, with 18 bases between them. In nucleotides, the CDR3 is TGTGCCAGCAGCCTGGGAGGCAGGGGAAATACTGAAGCTTTCTTT. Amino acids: CASSLGGRGNTEAFF.

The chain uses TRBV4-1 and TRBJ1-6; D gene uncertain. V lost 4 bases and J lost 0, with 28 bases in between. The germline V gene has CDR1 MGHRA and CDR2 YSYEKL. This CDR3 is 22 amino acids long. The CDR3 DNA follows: TGCGCCAGCAGCCTCCCCGCGAGAGACCCGCTTATGGAGTTCTCCTATAATTCACCCCTCCACTTT. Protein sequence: CASSLPARDPLMEFSYNSPLHF.